One sample yielded the 26 T cell receptor beta chains listed below, sequenced in a study of shared clonotypes between healthy human individuals. Clones were read by immunoSEQ multiplex PCR, and TCRdb kept only the in-frame ones, dropping some. Of 2 million to 3 million clones in the sample, roughly 93% are singletons; the top ten hold 0.36%. Material: naive CD4+ T cells from PBMCs. Subset noted: CD45RA+ positively selected. These receptors came from a man aged 18 to 30 in good health. Some clones in this sample may be carry-over from other donors' samples.

The V call is TRBV11-2, the J call TRBJ2-7, with 9 bases lining up with TRBD1. The CDR3 covers 18 residues. Per germline, CDR1 SGHAT and CDR2 FQNNGV. V dropped 0 bases and J dropped 6; count of bases not matched to a gene: 15. For the CDR3, the DNA is TGTGCCAGCAGCTTAGAACCCGGTTGGACAGGGGCTGGGGGCGAGCAGTACTTC. This translates into CASSLEPGWTGAGGEQYF. Variable domain in full (rest from reference TRBV11-2 and TRBJ2-7): EAGVAQSPRYKIIEKRQSVAFWCNPISGHATLYWYQQILGQGPKLLIQFQNNGVVDDSQLPKDRFSAERLKGVDSTLKIQPAKLEDSAVYLCASSLEPGWTGAGGEQYFGPGTRLTVT.

The chain couples TRBV28 to TRBJ2-7; D might be TRBD2 (7 bases). CDR1 is MDHEN, CDR2 SYDVKM, per germline. This CDR3 is 19 amino acids long. V was clipped by 3 bases and J by 0 bases, with 24 bases between them. In nucleotides, the CDR3 is TGTGCCAGCAGTTTCCCACAGGGACTACCTGAGGGGGGCTCCTACGAGCAGTACTTC. As protein: CASSFPQGLPEGGSYEQYF.

This sequence joins TRBV4-1 and TRBJ1-2; D is ambiguous. This CDR3 has 14 amino acids. Deletions cut 0 bases from V and 5 bases from J, with 10 bases between. Germline V gene lookup returns CDR1 MGHRA and CDR2 YSYEKL. For the CDR3, the DNA is TGCGCCAGCAGCCAAGAGGTGGGGATTTATGGCTACACCTTC. It yields the protein CASSQEVGIYGYTF.

The table lists this clone with a count of one. The V and J genes are TRBV29-1 and TRBJ2-3; D unresolved. Deletions cut 7 bases from V and 1 base from J, with 9 bases between. Germline-derived CDR1 and CDR2 are SQVTM and ANQGSEA. The CDR3 covers 12 residues. The CDR3 protein is CSAGWGTDTQYF. DNA for the CDR3: TGCAGCGCCGGGTGGGGCACAGATACGCAGTATTTT.

The rearrangement uses TRBV7-3 and TRBJ2-6; the D is unclear. This CDR3 is 12 amino acids long. V was pared by 3 bases and J by 6 bases, with 3 bases between. Germline lookup yields CDR1 SGHTA and CDR2 FQGTGA. The CDR3 sequence is CASSFEANVLTF. The CDR3 DNA reads TGTGCCAGCAGCTTCGAGGCCAACGTCCTGACTTTC.

Comment on this clone: Other nucleotide sequences from this sample produce the same CDR3. The chain carries TRBV2 and TRBJ1-2; a possible D gene is TRBD1 (6 bases). Germline CDR1 is SNHLY and CDR2 is FYNNEI. Trimming shortened V by 4 bases and J by 0 bases, and 6 bases separated the two germline ends. The CDR3 covers 13 residues. This CDR3 is CASSGTANYGYTF. The CDR3 nucleotides are TGTGCCAGCAGTGGGACAGCTAACTATGGCTACACCTTC.

The chain couples TRBV5-6 to TRBJ2-3; D gene ambiguous. V lost 0 bases and J lost 10, with 15 bases in between. Per germline, CDR1 SGHDT and CDR2 YYEEEE. The CDR3 runs to 14 residues. CDR3 loop: CASSLAGPRPAQYF. CDR3 DNA sequence: TGTGCCAGCAGCTTGGCAGGACCAAGGCCTGCGCAGTATTTT.

The chain carries TRBV29-1 and TRBJ2-1, with 9 nucleotides matching TRBD2. With V trimmed by 4 bases and J by 0 bases, 4 bases remained unmatched. Per germline, CDR1 SQVTM and CDR2 ANQGSEA. The CDR3 runs to 15 residues. CDR3 in amino acids: CSVVVSGSSYNEQFF. For the CDR3, the DNA is TGCAGCGTTGTTGTTAGCGGGAGCTCCTACAATGAGCAGTTCTTC.

The chain uses TRBV7-9 and TRBJ2-5, with D possibly TRBD2 on 6 matching bases. The CDR3 contains 13 residues. CDR1 is SEHNR, CDR2 FQNEAQ, per germline (reference sequence). Between the trimmed V and J ends, which lost 6 bases and 5 bases, there was a span of 13 bases. The CDR3 DNA sequence: TGTGCCAGCAGACTCGCGGGGCCGGAGACCCAGTACTTC. Translating it yields CASRLAGPETQYF.

This chain connects TRBV5-8 to TRBJ2-7; 7 nucleotides line up with TRBD1. This CDR3 is built from 14 residues. The J segment lost 3 bases and the V segment lost 2 bases, leaving 5 bases of the junction unmatched. Germline V lookup: CDR1 SGHTS, CDR2 YDEGEE. As DNA, the CDR3 is TGTGCCAGCAGCTTACCGGGACAGTTCTACGAGCAGTACTTC. Its translation is CASSLPGQFYEQYF.

The rearrangement joins TRBV30 to TRBJ1-3; D is undetermined. CDR3 size: 15 residues. The germline V and J ends were trimmed by 4 bases and 4 bases, with 17 bases remaining between them. Germline CDR1 GTSNPN, CDR2 SVGIG (reference sequence). The CDR3 sequence is CAWTSQRVPGNTIYF. The CDR3 region has the DNA TGTGCCTGGACCTCTCAGCGGGTCCCGGGAAACACCATATATTTT.

CDR3 region: CASSRLVTAGGNEQFF. Here the CDR3 DNA reads TGTGCCAGCAGTCGCCTGGTTACTGCCGGGGGCAATGAGCAGTTCTTC. The chain combines TRBV2 with TRBJ2-1; a possible D gene is TRBD2 (6 bases). With 5 bases removed from V and 6 bases from J, the gap between germline ends came to 20 bases. Per germline, CDR1 SNHLY and CDR2 FYNNEI. This CDR3 is 16 amino acids long.

The chain is built from TRBV14 and TRBJ2-2, with no clear D. Trimming pared 4 bases from V and 2 bases from J, leaving 17 bases between. Germline assignment: CDR1 SGHDN and CDR2 FVKESK. CDR3 length: 17 residues. In DNA form, the CDR3 reads TGTGCCAGCAGCCCCCCCCGGACGGCCCTTAACACCGGGGAGCTGTTTTTT. This gives the protein CASSPPRTALNTGELFF.

This clone was counted a single time. The chain has TRBV6-1 and TRBJ1-2, with TRBD1 identical over 8 bases. This CDR3 comprises 15 residues. The V gene end was trimmed by 10 bases and the J gene end by 1 base; junction bases not matched to a gene: 11. Germline CDR1 and CDR2: MNHNS and SASEGT. The CDR3 DNA sequence: TGTGCCACCCAAAGGACAGGGCGAAATAACTATGGCTACACCTTC. Translated, it gives CATQRTGRNNYGYTF.

The sample holds a few counts of this clone. The identical CDR3 is also encoded by other nucleotide sequences in the sample. The V and J genes are TRBV5-1 and TRBJ1-1; D gene unclear. V gave up 1 base and J gave up 1 base, with 8 bases separating them. The CDR3 spans 14 residues. CDR1 is SGHRS, CDR2 YFSETQ, per germline. CDR3 coding DNA: TGCGCCAGCAGCTTGCTGTCTGGGAACACTGAAGCTTTCTTT. Translation gives CASSLLSGNTEAFF. Combining the CDR3 with reference TRBV5-1 and TRBJ1-1 gives the whole variable domain KAGVTQTPRYLIKTRGQQVTLSCSPISGHRSVSWYQQTPGQGLQFLFEYFSETQRNKGNFPGRFSGRQFSNSRSEMNVSTLELGDSALYLCASSLLSGNTEAFFGQGTRLTVV.

The CDR3 loop reads CASSVAPTGVGEKLFF. The CDR3 DNA reads as TGTGCCAGCAGCGTAGCCCCGACAGGCGTAGGTGAAAAACTGTTTTTT. The chain is built from TRBV9 and TRBJ1-4; TRBD1 might be the D (6 bases). The CDR3 runs 16 residues. The germline V gene encodes CDR1 SGDLS and CDR2 YYNGEE. V was clipped by 0 bases and J by 7 bases, with 16 bases between them.

The rearrangement uses TRBV18 and TRBJ2-5; D tentatively fits TRBD1 or TRBD2 (5 bases each). The V and J ends lost 0 bases and 5 bases respectively, with 16 bases between them. Germline CDR1 KGHSH, CDR2 LQKENI. CDR3 length: 16 amino acids. In DNA form, the CDR3 reads TGTGCCAGCTCACCACCGACACATTCGGGGCTCGAGACCCAGTACTTC. Translating it yields CASSPPTHSGLETQYF.

This chain joins TRBV6-5 and TRBJ2-7; TRBD1 matches 10 bases. The J segment lost 4 bases and the V segment lost 6 bases, leaving 6 bases of the junction unmatched. This CDR3 region has 14 residues. Germline V gene data show CDR1 as MNHEY and CDR2 as SVGAGI. The CDR3 here is CASRRDRGPYEQYF. The CDR3 bases are TGTGCCAGCAGGAGAGACAGGGGGCCTTACGAGCAGTACTTC.

The J gene is TRBJ1-5, the V gene TRBV7-9, with TRBD1 as a possible D gene (5 bases). Trimming took off 4 bases at V and 6 bases at J, with 13 bases between the two ends. This CDR3 is built from 14 residues. Germline V lookup: CDR1 SEHNR, CDR2 FQNEAQ (reference sequence). This CDR3 is CASSYRRGSQPQHF. CDR3 nucleotides: TGTGCCAGCAGCTACCGCCGGGGGTCTCAGCCCCAGCATTTT.

The chain carries TRBV30 and TRBJ1-5; TRBD1 might be the D (5 bases). V dropped 5 bases and J dropped 6 bases, with 17 bases sitting between them. The CDR3 contains 14 residues. From germline, CDR1 is GTSNPN and CDR2 SVGIG (reference sequence). CDR3 nucleotide sequence: TGTGCCTGGGGGGACGTCTCCGCGGGTCAGCCCCAGCATTTT. It codes for CAWGDVSAGQPQHF.

The chain is built from TRBV5-1 and TRBJ2-7; 9 bases align to TRBD1. CDR3 length equals 15 residues. The germline V gene encodes CDR1 SGHRS and CDR2 YFSETQ. V shed 5 bases, J shed 5 bases, and the junction held 11 bases outside the gene matches. The CDR3 DNA is TGCGCCAGCAGTCCCACCGGGACAGGGAGGGACGAGCAGTACTTC. Amino acids: CASSPTGTGRDEQYF.

This sequence joins TRBV4-2 and TRBJ2-7; D is unresolved. This CDR3 has 12 residues. Trimming removed 3 bases at V and 3 bases at J, with 6 bases between. Germline V gene data show CDR1 as LGHNA and CDR2 as YNFKEQ. CDR3 in DNA: TGTGCCAGCAGCCAGATAAACTACGAGCAGTACTTC. This codes for CASSQINYEQYF.

This chain uses TRBV27 with TRBJ1-5; 8 bases map to TRBD1. The ends lost 5 bases at V and 4 bases at J; junction bases unmatched: 1. Germline CDR1 reads MNHEY; CDR2 reads SMNVEV (reference sequence). CDR3 length: 13 residues. DNA of the CDR3: TGTGCCAGCAGTGACAGGGGAAATCAGCCCCAGCATTTT. Amino acid sequence: CASSDRGNQPQHF.

J is TRBJ1-2 and V is TRBV27; perhaps TRBD1 as D (5 bases). The V gene's germline CDR1 is MNHEY and CDR2 SMNVEV (reference sequence). Trimming took 0 bases from V and 7 from J, leaving 21 bases between them. CDR3 length: 17 residues. The CDR3 is CASSLSIGGLWGVGYTF. CDR3 nucleotides: TGTGCCAGCAGTTTATCTATTGGTGGCCTCTGGGGCGTTGGCTACACCTTC.

The rearrangement links TRBV4-3 to TRBJ2-5, with 8 nucleotides matching TRBD1. Germline V lookup: CDR1 LGHNA, CDR2 YSLEER. Trimming took 0 bases from V and 5 from J; bases not matched to a gene: 5. The CDR3 covers 15 residues. For the CDR3, the DNA is TGCGCCAGCAGCCAAGATTTGACAGGGGAGGAGACCCAGTACTTC. It specifies CASSQDLTGEETQYF.

The genes are TRBV7-2 and TRBJ2-7, with D possibly matching TRBD2 (6 bases). This CDR3 region has 15 residues. Looked up from germline, CDR1 is SGHTA and CDR2 is FQGNSA. V shed 2 bases and J shed 1 base, with 12 bases lying between them. In DNA form, the CDR3 reads TGTGCCAGCAGCTTATTAGGGGAGGTGTCCTACGAGCAGTACTTC. Protein product: CASSLLGEVSYEQYF.